This T cell receptor (beta chain) emerged from a study of shared clonotypes between healthy human individuals. Study outcomes and limitations: In several donors, 4.5% to 5.5% of naive CD4 clonotypes appeared in common.

Naivety among CD8 cells was defined by CD45RO negativity and positive CCR7 selection, thereby excluding terminally differentiated effector memory CD45RA+ cells. In the original workflow: ImmunoSEQ sequences covered only the junction and lacked quality scores; filtering therefore differed. Only in-frame clones appear in the TCRdb table, and some are missing; sequencing was by immunoSEQ multiplex PCR. V and J calls and clone size are copied from that table; D and trimming were computed from the DNA. This sample carries 1.5 million to 2.5 million clones, about 95% of them seen once, and the ten largest clones take less than 1.5%. V was shortened by 5 bases and J by 2 bases, with 7 bases between the two germline ends. Germline-derived CDR1 and CDR2 are PRHDT and FYEKMQ (reference sequence). This CDR3 region has 12 residues. Remarks on this clone: Its antigen is not identified.

Source material: naive CD8+ T cells sorted from blood. The clonotype originates from a man younger than 30 in good health. The gene calls are TRBV13 and TRBJ2-7; possibly TRBD1 for D (6 bases). CDR3 residues: CASSEGAYEQYF. The CDR3 bases are TGTGCCAGCAGCGAGGGGGCCTACGAGCAGTACTTC.